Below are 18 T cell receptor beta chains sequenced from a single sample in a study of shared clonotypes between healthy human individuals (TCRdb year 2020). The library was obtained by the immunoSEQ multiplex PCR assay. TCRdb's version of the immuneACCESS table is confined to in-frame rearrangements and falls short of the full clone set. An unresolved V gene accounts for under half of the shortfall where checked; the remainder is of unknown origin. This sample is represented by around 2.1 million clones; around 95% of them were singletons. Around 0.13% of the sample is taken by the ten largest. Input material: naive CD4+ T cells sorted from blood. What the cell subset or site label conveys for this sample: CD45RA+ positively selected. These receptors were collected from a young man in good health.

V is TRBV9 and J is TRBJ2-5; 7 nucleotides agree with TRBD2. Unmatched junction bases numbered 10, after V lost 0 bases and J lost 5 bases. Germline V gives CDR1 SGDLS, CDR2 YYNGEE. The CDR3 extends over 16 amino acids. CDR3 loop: CASSVGGTTKPETQYF. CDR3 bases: TGTGCCAGCAGCGTAGGGGGGACTACTAAGCCCGAGACCCAGTACTTC.

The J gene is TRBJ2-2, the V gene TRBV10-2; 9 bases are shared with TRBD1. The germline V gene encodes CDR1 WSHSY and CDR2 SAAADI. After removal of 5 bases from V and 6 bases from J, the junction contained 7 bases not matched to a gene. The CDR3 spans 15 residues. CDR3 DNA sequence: TGCGCCAGCAGTCGACAGGGGGTGGTCGCCGGGGAGCTGTTTTTT. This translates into CASSRQGVVAGELFF.

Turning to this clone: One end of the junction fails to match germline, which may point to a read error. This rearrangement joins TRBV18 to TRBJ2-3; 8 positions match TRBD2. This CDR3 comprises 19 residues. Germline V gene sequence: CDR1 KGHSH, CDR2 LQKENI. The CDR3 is CASSLTPASGRKPPPTPHF. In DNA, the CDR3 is TGTGCCAGCTCACTAACCCCAGCTAGCGGGCGCAAACCACCGCCCACACCGCATTTT.

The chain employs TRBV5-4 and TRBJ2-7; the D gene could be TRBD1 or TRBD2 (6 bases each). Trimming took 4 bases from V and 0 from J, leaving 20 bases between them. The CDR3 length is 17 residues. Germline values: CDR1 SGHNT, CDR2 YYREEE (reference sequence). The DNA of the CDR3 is TGTGCCAGCAGCCTGGACGTCGGGGGCTTGGGCTCCTACGAGCAGTACTTC. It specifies CASSLDVGGLGSYEQYF.

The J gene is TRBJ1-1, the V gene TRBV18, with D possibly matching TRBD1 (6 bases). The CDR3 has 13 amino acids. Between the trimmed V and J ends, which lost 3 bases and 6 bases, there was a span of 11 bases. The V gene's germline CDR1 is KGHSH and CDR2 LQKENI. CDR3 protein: CASSPDSNSEAFF. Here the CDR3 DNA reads TGTGCCAGCTCACCGGACAGCAACTCTGAAGCTTTCTTT. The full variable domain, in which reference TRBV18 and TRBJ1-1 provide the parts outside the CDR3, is NAGVMQNPRHLVRRRGQEARLRCSPMKGHSHVYWYRQLPEEGLKFMVYLQKENIIDESGMPKERFSAEFPKEGPSILRIQQVVRGDSAAYFCASSPDSNSEAFFGQGTRLTVV.

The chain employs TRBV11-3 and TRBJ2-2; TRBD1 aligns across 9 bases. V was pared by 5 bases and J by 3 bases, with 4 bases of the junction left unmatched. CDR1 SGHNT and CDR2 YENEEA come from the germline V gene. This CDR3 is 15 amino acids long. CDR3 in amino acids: CASSPGTGYTGELFF. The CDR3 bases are TGTGCCAGCAGCCCAGGGACAGGGTACACCGGGGAGCTGTTTTTT.

DNA of the CDR3: TGTGCCAGCAGCCAGAGGGACGACAATGAGCAGTTCTTC. It encodes CASSQRDDNEQFF. This chain links TRBV7-8 with TRBJ2-1; D possibly matches TRBD1 or TRBD2 (5 bases each). The V gene lost 5 bases and the J gene lost 5 bases, with 10 bases spanning the gap. Germline values: CDR1 SGHVS, CDR2 FQNEAQ. CDR3 size: 13 residues.

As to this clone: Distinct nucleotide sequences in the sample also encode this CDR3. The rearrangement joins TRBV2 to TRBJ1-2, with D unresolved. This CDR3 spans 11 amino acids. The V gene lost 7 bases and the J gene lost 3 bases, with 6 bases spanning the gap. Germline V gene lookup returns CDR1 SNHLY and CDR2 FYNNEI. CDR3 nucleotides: TGTGCCAGCACAGGATACTATGGCTACACCTTC. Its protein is CASTGYYGYTF.

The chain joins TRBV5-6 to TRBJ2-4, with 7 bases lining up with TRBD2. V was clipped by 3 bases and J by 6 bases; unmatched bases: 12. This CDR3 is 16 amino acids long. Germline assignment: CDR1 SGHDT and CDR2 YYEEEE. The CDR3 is CASSWGGPEVGNIQYF. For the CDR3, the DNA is TGTGCCAGCAGCTGGGGGGGTCCCGAGGTCGGAAACATTCAGTACTTC.

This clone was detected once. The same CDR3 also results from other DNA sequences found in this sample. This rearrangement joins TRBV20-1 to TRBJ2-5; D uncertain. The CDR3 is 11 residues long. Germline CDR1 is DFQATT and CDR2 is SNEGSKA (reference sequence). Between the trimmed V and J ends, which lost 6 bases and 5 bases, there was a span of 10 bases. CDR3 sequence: CSARREETQYF. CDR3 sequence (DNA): TGCAGTGCCCGTAGAGAGGAGACCCAGTACTTC.

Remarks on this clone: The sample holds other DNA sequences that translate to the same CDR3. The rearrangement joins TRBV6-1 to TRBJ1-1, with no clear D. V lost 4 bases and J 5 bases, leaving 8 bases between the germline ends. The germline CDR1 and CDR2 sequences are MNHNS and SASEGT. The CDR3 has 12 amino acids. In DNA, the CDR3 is TGTGCCAGCAGTGCTGCGGGGACTGAAGCTTTCTTT. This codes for CASSAAGTEAFF.

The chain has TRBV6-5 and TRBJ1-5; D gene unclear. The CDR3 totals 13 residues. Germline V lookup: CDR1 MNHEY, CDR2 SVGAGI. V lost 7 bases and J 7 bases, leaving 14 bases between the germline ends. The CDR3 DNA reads TGTGCCAGCACCCCGGAGGTCGGGCAGCCCCAGCATTTT. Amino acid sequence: CASTPEVGQPQHF.

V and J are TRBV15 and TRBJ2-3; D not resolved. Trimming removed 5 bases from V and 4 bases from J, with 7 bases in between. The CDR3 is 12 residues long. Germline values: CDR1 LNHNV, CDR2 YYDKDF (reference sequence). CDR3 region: CATSVGPDTQYF. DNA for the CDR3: TGTGCCACCAGCGTCGGGCCAGATACGCAGTATTTT.

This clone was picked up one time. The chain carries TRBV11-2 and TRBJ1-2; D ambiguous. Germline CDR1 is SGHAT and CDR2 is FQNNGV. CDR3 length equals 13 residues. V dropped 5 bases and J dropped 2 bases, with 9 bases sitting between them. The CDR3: CASSTSSNYGYTF. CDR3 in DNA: TGTGCCAGCAGCACCAGTTCCAACTATGGCTACACCTTC.

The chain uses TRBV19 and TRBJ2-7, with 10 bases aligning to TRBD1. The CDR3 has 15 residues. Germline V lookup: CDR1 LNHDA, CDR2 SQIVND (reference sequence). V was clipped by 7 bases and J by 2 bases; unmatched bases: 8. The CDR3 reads CASIPDRGLTYEQYF. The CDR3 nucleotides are TGTGCCAGTATCCCGGACAGGGGGTTAACCTACGAGCAGTACTTC.

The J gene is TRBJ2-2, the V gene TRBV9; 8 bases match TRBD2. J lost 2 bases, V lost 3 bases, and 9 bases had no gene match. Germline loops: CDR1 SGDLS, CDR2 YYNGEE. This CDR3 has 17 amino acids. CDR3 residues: CASSGLGSGTNTGELFF. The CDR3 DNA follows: TGTGCCAGCAGCGGTTTGGGTAGCGGGACCAACACCGGGGAGCTGTTTTTT.

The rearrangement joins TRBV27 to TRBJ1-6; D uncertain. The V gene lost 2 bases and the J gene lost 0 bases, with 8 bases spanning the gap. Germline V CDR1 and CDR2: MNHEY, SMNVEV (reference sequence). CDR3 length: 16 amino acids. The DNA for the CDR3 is TGTGCCAGCAGTTTAGATGTGAGCTCCTATAATTCACCCCTCCACTTT. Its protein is CASSLDVSSYNSPLHF.

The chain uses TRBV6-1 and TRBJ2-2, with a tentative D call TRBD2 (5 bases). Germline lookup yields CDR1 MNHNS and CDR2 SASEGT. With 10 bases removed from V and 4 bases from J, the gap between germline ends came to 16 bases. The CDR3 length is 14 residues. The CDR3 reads CATTWRWGTGELFF. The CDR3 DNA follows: TGTGCCACCACGTGGAGGTGGGGCACCGGGGAGCTGTTTTTT.